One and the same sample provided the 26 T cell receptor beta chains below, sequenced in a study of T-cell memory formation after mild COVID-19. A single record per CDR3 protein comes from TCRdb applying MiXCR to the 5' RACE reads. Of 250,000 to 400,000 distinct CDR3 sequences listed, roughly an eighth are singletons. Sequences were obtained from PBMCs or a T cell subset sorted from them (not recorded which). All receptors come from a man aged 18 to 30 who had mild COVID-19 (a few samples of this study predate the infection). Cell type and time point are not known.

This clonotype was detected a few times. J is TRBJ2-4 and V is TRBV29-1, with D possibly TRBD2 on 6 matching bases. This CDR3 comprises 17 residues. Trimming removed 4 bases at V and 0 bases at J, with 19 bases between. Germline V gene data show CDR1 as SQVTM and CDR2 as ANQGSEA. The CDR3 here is CSVVHVEDYLAKNIQYF. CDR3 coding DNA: TGCAGCGTTGTCCACGTCGAGGACTATTTAGCCAAAAACATTCAGTACTTC. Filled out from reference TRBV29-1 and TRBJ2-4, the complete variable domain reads SAVISQKPSRDICQRGTSLTIQCQVDSQVTMMFWYRQQPGQSLTLIATANQGSEATYESGFVIDKFPISRPNLTFSTLTVSNMSPEDSSIYLCSVVHVEDYLAKNIQYFGAGTRLSVL.

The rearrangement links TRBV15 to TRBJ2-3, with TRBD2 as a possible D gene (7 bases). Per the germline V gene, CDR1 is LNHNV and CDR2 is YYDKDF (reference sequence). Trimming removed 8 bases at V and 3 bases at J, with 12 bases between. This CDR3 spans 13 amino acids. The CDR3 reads CATVEGGTDTQYF. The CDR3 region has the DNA TGTGCCACCGTTGAGGGGGGGACAGATACGCAGTATTTT.

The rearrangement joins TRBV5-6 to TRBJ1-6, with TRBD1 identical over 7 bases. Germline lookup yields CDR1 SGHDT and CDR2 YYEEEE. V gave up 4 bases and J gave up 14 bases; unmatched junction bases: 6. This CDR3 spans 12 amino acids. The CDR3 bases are TGTGCCAGCAGCCTGGACAGGTCAACCCTCCACTTT. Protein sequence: CASSLDRSTLHF.

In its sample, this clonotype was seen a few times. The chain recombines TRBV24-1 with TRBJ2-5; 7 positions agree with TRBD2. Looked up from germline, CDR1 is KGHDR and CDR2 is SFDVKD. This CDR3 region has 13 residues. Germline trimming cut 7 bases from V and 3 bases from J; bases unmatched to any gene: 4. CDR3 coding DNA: TGTGCCACCAGGAAAAGCGGGGAAGAGACCCAGTACTTC. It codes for CATRKSGEETQYF.

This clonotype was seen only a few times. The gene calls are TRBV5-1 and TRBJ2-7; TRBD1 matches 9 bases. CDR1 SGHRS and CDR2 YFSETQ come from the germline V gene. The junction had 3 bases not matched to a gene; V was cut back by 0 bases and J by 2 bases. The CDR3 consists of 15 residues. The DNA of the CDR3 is TGCGCCAGCAGCTTGGGTGGGACAGGGACCTACGAGCAGTACGTC. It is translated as CASSLGGTGTYEQYV.

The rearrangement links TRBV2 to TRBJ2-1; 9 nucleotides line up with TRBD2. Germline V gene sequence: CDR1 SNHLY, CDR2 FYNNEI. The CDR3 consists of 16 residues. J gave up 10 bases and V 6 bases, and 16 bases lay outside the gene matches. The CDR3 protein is CASRLLSGGFFMEQFF. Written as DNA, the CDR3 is TGTGCCAGCAGGCTTCTTAGCGGGGGTTTTTTTATGGAGCAGTTCTTC.

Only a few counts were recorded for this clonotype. CDR3 sequence: CASSQEGGARQPQHF. The CDR3 coding sequence is TGCGCCAGCAGCCAAGAGGGGGGGGCGAGGCAGCCCCAGCATTTT. The genes are TRBV4-1 and TRBJ1-5; TRBD1 is a possible D gene (6 bases). Germline-derived CDR1 and CDR2 are MGHRA and YSYEKL. V lost 0 bases and J 7 bases, leaving 13 bases between the germline ends. CDR3 length: 15 residues.

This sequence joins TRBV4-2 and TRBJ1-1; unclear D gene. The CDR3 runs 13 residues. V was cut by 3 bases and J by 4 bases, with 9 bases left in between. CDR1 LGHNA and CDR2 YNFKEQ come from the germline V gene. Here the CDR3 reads CASSQGIRTEAFF. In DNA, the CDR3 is TGTGCCAGCAGCCAGGGGATTCGCACTGAAGCTTTCTTT.

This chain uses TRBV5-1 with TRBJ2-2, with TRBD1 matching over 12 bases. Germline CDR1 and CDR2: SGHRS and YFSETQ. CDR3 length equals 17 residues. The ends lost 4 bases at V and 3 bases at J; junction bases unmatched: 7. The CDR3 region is CASSPGQGAGDTGELFF. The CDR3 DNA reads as TGCGCCAGCAGCCCGGGACAGGGGGCTGGGGACACCGGGGAGCTGTTTTTT.

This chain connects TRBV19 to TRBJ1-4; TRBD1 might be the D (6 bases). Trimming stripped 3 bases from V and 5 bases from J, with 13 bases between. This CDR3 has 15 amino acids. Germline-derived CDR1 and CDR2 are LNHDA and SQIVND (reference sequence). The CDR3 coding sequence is TGTGCCAGTAGTATGCCCTCAGGGGCGAATGAAAAACTGTTTTTT. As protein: CASSMPSGANEKLFF.

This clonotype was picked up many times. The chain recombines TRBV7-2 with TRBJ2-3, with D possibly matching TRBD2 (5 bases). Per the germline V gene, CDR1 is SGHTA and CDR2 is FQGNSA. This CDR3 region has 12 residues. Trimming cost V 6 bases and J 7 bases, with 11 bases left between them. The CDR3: CASSRSGNTQYF. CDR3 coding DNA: TGTGCCAGCAGTAGATCCGGGAATACGCAGTATTTT.

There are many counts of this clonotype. This chain's CDR3 is CASSLTPSSGGLNEQFF. As DNA, the CDR3 is TGTGCCAGCAGCCTCACCCCTTCTAGCGGGGGTCTAAATGAGCAGTTCTTC. This rearrangement joins TRBV7-2 to TRBJ2-1; 10 positions agree with TRBD2. V shed 5 bases, J shed 7 bases, and the junction held 14 bases outside the gene matches. The CDR3 has 17 amino acids. CDR1 SGHTA and CDR2 FQGNSA come from the germline V gene.

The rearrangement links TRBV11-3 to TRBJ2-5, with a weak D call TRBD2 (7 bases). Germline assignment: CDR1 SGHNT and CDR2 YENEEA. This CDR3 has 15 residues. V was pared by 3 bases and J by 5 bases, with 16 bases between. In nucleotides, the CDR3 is TGTGCCAGCAGCTTGAGGACGGGGGGCGATGAGACCCAGTACTTC. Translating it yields CASSLRTGGDETQYF.

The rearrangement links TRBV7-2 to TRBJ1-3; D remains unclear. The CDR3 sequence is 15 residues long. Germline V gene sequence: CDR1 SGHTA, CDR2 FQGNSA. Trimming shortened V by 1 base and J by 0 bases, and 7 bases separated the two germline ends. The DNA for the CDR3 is TGTGCCAGCAGCTTAGTCGGAGTCTCTGGAAACACCATATATTTT. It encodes CASSLVGVSGNTIYF.

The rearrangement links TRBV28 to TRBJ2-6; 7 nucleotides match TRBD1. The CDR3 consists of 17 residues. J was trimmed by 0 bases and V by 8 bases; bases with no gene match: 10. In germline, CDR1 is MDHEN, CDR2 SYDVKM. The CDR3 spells CASAPRQGVSGANVLTF. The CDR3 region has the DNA TGTGCCAGCGCTCCGCGACAGGGCGTCTCTGGGGCCAACGTCCTGACTTTC.

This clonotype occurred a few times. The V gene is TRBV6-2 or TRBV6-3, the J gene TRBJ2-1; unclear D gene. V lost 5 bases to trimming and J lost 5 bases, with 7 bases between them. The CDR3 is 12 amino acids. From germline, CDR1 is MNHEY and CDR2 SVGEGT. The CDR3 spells CASSPTHNEQFF. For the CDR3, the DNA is TGTGCCAGCAGTCCGACCCACAATGAGCAGTTCTTC.

CDR3 region: CSVTRGENTGELFF. DNA of the CDR3: TGCAGCGTCACCAGGGGAGAGAACACCGGGGAGCTGTTTTTT. The V call is TRBV29-1, the J call TRBJ2-2; TRBD1 is a possible D gene (6 bases). Germline CDR1 SQVTM, CDR2 ANQGSEA. The CDR3 totals 14 residues. The germline V and J ends were trimmed by 6 bases and 1 base, with 12 bases remaining between them.

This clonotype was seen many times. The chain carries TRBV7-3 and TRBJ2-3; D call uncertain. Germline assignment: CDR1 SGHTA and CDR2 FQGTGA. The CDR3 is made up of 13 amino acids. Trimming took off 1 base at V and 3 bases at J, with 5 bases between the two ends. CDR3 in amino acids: CASSLSRTDTQYF. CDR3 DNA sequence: TGTGCCAGCAGCTTAAGTCGGACAGATACGCAGTATTTT.

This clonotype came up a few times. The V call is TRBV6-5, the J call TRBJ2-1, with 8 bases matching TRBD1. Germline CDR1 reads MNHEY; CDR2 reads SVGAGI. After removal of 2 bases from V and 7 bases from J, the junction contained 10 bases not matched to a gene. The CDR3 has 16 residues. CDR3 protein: CASSYAGGQGINEQFF. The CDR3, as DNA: TGTGCCAGCAGTTACGCTGGAGGACAGGGTATTAATGAGCAGTTCTTC.

This CDR3 is CASSVGEVNSPLHF. The CDR3 DNA is TGTGCCAGCAGCGTAGGGGAGGTCAATTCACCCCTCCACTTT. V and J are TRBV9 and TRBJ1-6, with D unclear. The V gene's germline CDR1 is SGDLS and CDR2 YYNGEE. Deletions cut 0 bases from V and 7 bases from J, with 8 bases between. CDR3 length: 14 residues.

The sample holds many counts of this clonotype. As DNA, the CDR3 is TGTGCCAGCAGCTTTGCGAAGACGACCCAAGAGACCCAGTACTTC. As protein: CASSFAKTTQETQYF. V and J are TRBV7-2 and TRBJ2-5; the D is unclear. There are 15 residues in the CDR3. Germline values: CDR1 SGHTA, CDR2 FQGNSA. The V end lost 3 bases, the J end lost 1 base, and 12 bases lay between the germline ends.

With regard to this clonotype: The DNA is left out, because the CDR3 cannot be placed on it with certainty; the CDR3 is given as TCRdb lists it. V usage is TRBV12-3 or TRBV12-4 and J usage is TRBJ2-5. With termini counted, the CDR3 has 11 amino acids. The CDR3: CASSFLETKYF.

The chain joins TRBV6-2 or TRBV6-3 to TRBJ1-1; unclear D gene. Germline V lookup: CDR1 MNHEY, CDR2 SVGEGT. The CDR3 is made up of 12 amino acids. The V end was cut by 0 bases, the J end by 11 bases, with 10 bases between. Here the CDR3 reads CASSYSIGGAFF. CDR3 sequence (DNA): TGTGCCAGCAGTTACTCAATCGGAGGGGCTTTCTTT.

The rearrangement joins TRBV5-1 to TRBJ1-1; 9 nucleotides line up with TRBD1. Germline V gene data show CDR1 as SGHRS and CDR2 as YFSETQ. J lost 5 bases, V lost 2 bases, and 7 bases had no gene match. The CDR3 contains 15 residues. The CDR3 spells CASSFYRGRGTEAFF. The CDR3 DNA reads TGCGCCAGCAGCTTTTACAGGGGGCGAGGAACTGAAGCTTTCTTT.

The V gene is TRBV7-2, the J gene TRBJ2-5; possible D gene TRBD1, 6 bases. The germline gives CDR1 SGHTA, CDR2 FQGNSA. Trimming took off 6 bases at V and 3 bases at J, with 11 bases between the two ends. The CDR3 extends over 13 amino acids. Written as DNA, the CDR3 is TGTGCCAGCAGGTCCCGGACAGAAGAGACCCAGTACTTC. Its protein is CASRSRTEETQYF.

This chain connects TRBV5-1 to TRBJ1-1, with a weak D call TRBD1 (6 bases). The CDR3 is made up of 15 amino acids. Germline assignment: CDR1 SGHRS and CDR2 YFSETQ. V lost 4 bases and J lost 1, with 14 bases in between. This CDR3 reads CASSLGQWGNTEAFF. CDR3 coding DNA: TGCGCCAGCAGCCTAGGACAGTGGGGGAACACTGAAGCTTTCTTT.